The present TCR beta chain was sequenced within a study of CXCR3-negative and CXCR3-positive naive CD8 T cells. The TRB libraries of cDNA were built by UMI-labeled 5' RACE. TCRdb reprocessed the 5' RACE reads; each CDR3 protein has one entry and no DNA is given. The sample has 35,000 to 40,000 distinct CDR3 sequences, and its top ten clones hold roughly 15%. This CDR3 has 15 residues. The germline V gene has CDR1 LGHNA and CDR2 YSLEER. The TCR sequence derives from a human donor in good health. Some clones in this sample may be carry-over from other donors' samples. The specimen sequenced was memory CD8+ T cells from blood. V and J are TRBV4-3 and TRBJ2-2. The CDR3 reads CASSQDPGQPGELFF.